This T cell receptor (beta chain) comes out of a study of cytomegalovirus exposure and HLA in healthy donors (dated by TCRdb to about 2017). Concerning the study at large: An earlier analysis of some 550 of the donors reported about 290 Gb of sequence data and around 110 million unique TCR beta sequences from some 180 million T cells. An early release covering around 630 HLA-typed donors comprised about 300 gigabases of sequencing data and some 79 million unique TCR sequences. Of the 300 to 400 genotyped donors, approximately 83% fell in the genetic ancestry cluster associated with self-reported Caucasian donors. The study was designed to test whether signatures of past pathogen exposure could be identified by cataloging public T cell receptors. The study profiled the T cell repertoires of fewer than 850 subjects by immunosequencing and related them to cytomegalovirus serostatus. Besides the first cohort of some 670 subjects, a separate validation cohort made up of 120 different subjects was used. High-throughput TCR immunosequencing, statistical association of individual TCRs with disease status, and machine learning were combined to predict cytomegalovirus infection status. To study patterns of TCR occurrence, a later analysis re-analyzed previously published TCR beta repertoires from several hundred donors and added high-resolution HLA genotyping. The later analysis used no new phenotypic data to find candidate immune exposures, relying instead on TCR beta sequences and their occurrence across donors. An earlier analysis of nearly 600 of the donors applied high-throughput TCR beta sequencing to assess whether each TCR beta V gene segment acted as functional or pseudogenic. Donor age, sex, ethnicity and CMV serostatus were compiled alongside the repertoire data. A later genetic analysis took genome-wide SNP genotypes for about 65% of the 666 donors and used that subset as a discovery cohort. Every discovery cohort repertoire had been produced on one sequencing platform. HLA typing included class I and class II loci at four-digit resolution. The number of typed donors differed by locus: about 620-630 for A, B, C, DRB1 and DQB1; approximately 520 for DQA1; over 600 for DPA1; and roughly 470 for DPB1. A few DR-DQ haplotypes were handled as single units for association and clustering because linkage in the cohort was strong. On average, 235,054 unique TCR beta nucleotide sequences were sequenced per donor among fewer than 500 genotyped donors of the cohort, with 15% to 20% of those sequences being non-productive.

The cohort comprised 670 or so healthy bone marrow donors. At the time of sampling, all cohort members were nominally healthy, though unrecorded immune exposures were likely present. The donor tested CMV seronegative, placing the donor among the 352 seronegative members of the cohort. A peripheral blood sample was collected from each donor, and TCR beta sequencing was performed on peripheral blood mononuclear cells. The Qiagen DNeasy Blood Extraction Kit was used to extract genomic DNA from the blood cell samples. Turning to this clone: Its target antigen remains unknown. Base quality data are lacking; no much larger clone is found one base away.

Overall study results and their limits: An association between a missense DCLRE1C variant and V-gene and J-gene trimming of TCR beta chains was found in a later genetic analysis and replicated in an independent cohort. A further reported finding was that TCR beta sequences accurately predicted the HLA-A and HLA-B alleles for most subjects in the first cohort. An earlier analysis of approximately 540 of the donors showed that most TCR beta V segments appeared in productive rearrangements either about 90% or about 30% of the time, which broadly matched IMGT annotations. At a false discovery rate of 0.05, a later analysis linked 16,000 or so TCR beta sequences to specific HLA alleles. Because counts were too low, about 15 rarely observed V segments, including chromosome 9 orphons, were left out of the earlier analysis of approximately 580 of the donors. In vitro tests confirmed that three of the cytomegalovirus-associated TCR beta chains recognize cytomegalovirus antigens. The classifier was reported to diagnose cytomegalovirus status with high specificity and sensitivity in both the original cohort and the validation cohort. Linkage disequilibrium might explain the correlated functional status among segregating V segments, but an unknown experimental factor could not be ruled out. Presence/absence analyses assumed roughly uniform sequencing depth across donors, an assumption that may not hold. In a later analysis, HLA-associated TCR beta chains showed more clonal expansion and lower generation probabilities than non-associated chains that were equally common. A later analysis reported that several top co-occurrence clusters appeared linked to parvovirus B19, influenza, CMV and Epstein-Barr virus. The cohort was sequenced for TCR beta chains only, and without alpha or paired-chain data the features that could be detected were limited. Some IMGT-functional V segments, including TRBV6-2 and TRBV6-3, could not be told apart with the 87-base-pair reads, so those segments were excluded. The sequencing pipeline was judged likely to have produced a cluster of highly shared sequence variants as a technical artifact. Most CMV-associated TCR beta chains appeared to be HLA-restricted in a later analysis, and the HLA associations seemed to be driven largely by CMV exposure. A later genetic analysis reported fewer N-insertions in productive TCRs among donors in an Asian-associated ancestry cluster than the approximately 700-donor mean. Strong co-occurrence of HLA alleles, especially DR and DQ, made assigning TCR associations to individual alleles difficult. A total of 150 or so TCR beta chains were listed by the study as associated with cytomegalovirus. The authors suggested that the approach could potentially be generalized to other disease states and immunological phenotypes. HLA typing was unavailable for some donors at each locus, so association tests used only the typed subset. Most TCR sequences were seen in very few donors, while some public TCRs were found in many individuals. For the cohort, immune exposure information was limited to CMV serostatus. In a later analysis, the rate of TCR association differed among HLA loci, with DRB1 alleles having the most associated TCRs and HLA-C alleles having the fewest.

The library was prepared using the immunoSEQ multiplex PCR assay. A mixture of 60 forward primers for TCR Vbeta segments and 13 reverse primers for TCR Jbeta segments was used in the multiplex PCR. Amplification of the CDR3 region of rearranged TCR beta genes was performed with a multiplex PCR assay on genomic DNA. The Illumina HiSeq System was used to sequence the amplified TCR beta libraries as 87-base-pair reads. On the authors' methods: In a later analysis, 77 million or so unique TCR beta chains were counted across the 690 or so repertoires, and approximately 11 million of these chains were shared by at least two donors. A nearest-neighbor algorithm error-corrected the raw reads and collapsed the reads into unique sequences, merging closely related sequences to remove PCR and sequencing errors. V, D and J gene segments were assigned by aligning CDR3 sequences to IMGT reference sequences. For a sequence to be retained, a match of at least six nucleotides was required to both a V gene segment and a J gene segment. Rearrangements were classified as productive when the CDR3 lacked stop codons and remained in frame with V and J, and all other rearrangements were classified as non-productive. CDR3 was defined by IMGT convention, running from the second conserved V-encoded cysteine to the conserved J-encoded phenylalanine. In an earlier analysis of around 600 of the donors, sequences lacking an unambiguous match to a single V gene segment were excluded. An earlier analysis of 500 to 700 of the donors classified V segments as functional when productive rearrangements were above 56.7% and as segregating when the standard deviation between donors was above 5%. To diagnose cytomegalovirus status from the catalog of TCR beta chain sequences, a statistical classification framework was built. In a later analysis, TCR nucleotide sequences were compared against IMGT/GENE-DB human TR gene sequences so that V and J genes could be assigned. A later analysis assigned CDR3 sequences and most-parsimonious VDJ recombination scenarios with the TCRdist pipeline. In a later analysis, each TCR beta chain was defined by its CDR3 amino acid sequence together with its V-gene family, and reads lacking a unique V-gene family were excluded. As a way to deal with suspected cross-contamination and a sequencing artifact, a later analysis dropped under 600 nucleotide sequences that were highly shared and had low generation probability. In a later analysis, a clonal expansion index for each public chain was calculated from normalized within-repertoire ranks of inferred template counts. Generation probabilities in a later analysis came from a VDJ recombination model fitted to out-of-frame rearrangements, and those results were checked against IGoR. Hypergeometric tests were used in a later analysis to score TCR-TCR, TCR-HLA and TCR-CMV co-occurrence, with a repertoire-size bias correction applied to the TCR pairs. A later analysis estimated false discovery rates by permuting HLA or CMV assignments 20 times. A later analysis grouped co-occurring TCRs with DBSCAN, adding TCRdist sequence similarity when clustering within HLA-allele-positive subsets. For co-occurrence clustering, repertoires with fewer than 30,000 or more than 120,000 public chains were excluded, along with several repertoires with anomalous nucleotide sharing. The source is immuneACCESS, and TCRdb retained only in-frame sequences with V and J called. Part of the clones is not carried over; for the studies checked, unresolved V genes explain less than half of this, and the remainder is unexplained. The DNA gave D and trimming, while V, J and clone size come from that table. Here the sample has about 57,000 clones; around 83% occur a single time. The ten largest clones capture around 4.1% of the sample.

Germline trimming amounts to 6 bases on V and 6 bases on J, with 11 as the count of junction bases outside the gene matches. Via the germline V gene, CDR1 is MNHEY and CDR2 SVGAGI. From its cysteine to its phenylalanine, the CDR3 spans 15 amino acids. The only DNA kept is the CDR3, 45 bases in frame from the first base. The specimen was PBMCs. Recombination joined TRBV6-5 with TRBJ1-5, with TRBD1 matching 7 junction bases. The source is a man aged 25 to 45 in good health and CMV-seronegative. The nucleotides read TGTGCCAGCAGGGAACGAGACAGGGCGGCTCAGCCCCAGCATTTT. Translated, it reads CASRERDRAAQPQHF.